The 28 T cell receptor beta chains listed next were all sequenced from one sample in a study of vaccination and CD4 T cells after COVID-19. Specified treatment: approximately 9-day PBMC culture with coronavirus spike peptide pools or control peptides (ViraFEST assay). Sequencing of cultured CD4+ T cell DNA used the Oncomine TCR Beta short-read assay. TCRdb re-called the PCR reads through MiXCR, storing one row per CDR3 protein. The table includes 8,000 to 9,500 distinct CDR3 sequences, 60% detected once. For these receptors, no antigen is known. The sequences come from cultured CD4+ T cells from blood, collected after SARS-CoV-2 vaccination. Every receptor here comes from a human donor with COVID-19.

This clonotype was seen more than once but under ten times. V and J are TRBV20-1 and TRBJ1-5; possibly TRBD1 for D (5 bases). This CDR3 is 17 amino acids long. Germline-derived CDR1 and CDR2 are DFQATT and SNEGSKA (reference sequence). The V end was cut by 3 bases, the J end by 1 base, with 19 bases between. This CDR3 is CSARRNEGIWSNQPQHF. The CDR3 region has the DNA TGCAGTGCTAGGAGGAATGAGGGGATATGGAGCAATCAGCCCCAGCATTTT.

This chain links TRBV20-1 with TRBJ2-2, with 8 bases identical to TRBD1. Germline CDR1 and CDR2: DFQATT and SNEGSKA (reference sequence). This CDR3 spans 15 amino acids. Germline trimming cut 6 bases from V and 4 bases from J; bases unmatched to any gene: 10. The CDR3 nucleotides read TGCAGTGCGCCGGACAGGGCATACGGCACCGGGGAGCTGTTTTTT. It encodes CSAPDRAYGTGELFF.

Only one count was recorded for this clonotype. The chain recombines TRBV2 with TRBJ2-5; no clear D gene. Germline V gene lookup returns CDR1 SNHLY and CDR2 FYNNEI. The length of the CDR3 is 14 residues. The V gene lost 6 bases and the J gene lost 3 bases, with 14 bases spanning the gap. This chain's CDR3 is CASSNFPWEETQYF. DNA for the CDR3: TGTGCCAGCAGCAATTTCCCCTGGGAAGAGACCCAGTACTTC.

A few counts support this clonotype. The chain is built from TRBV6-1 and TRBJ2-7; 8 bases are a match to TRBD1. After removal of 8 bases from V and 0 bases from J, the junction contained 6 bases not matched to a gene. In germline, CDR1 is MNHNS, CDR2 SASEGT. CDR3 size: 14 residues. The CDR3 sequence: CASSTGESSYEQYF. Here the CDR3 DNA reads TGTGCCAGCTCGACAGGGGAGAGCTCCTACGAGCAGTACTTC.

The chain is built from TRBV20-1 and TRBJ2-2, with D tentatively TRBD1 or TRBD2 (6 bases each). CDR1 is DFQATT, CDR2 SNEGSKA, per germline (reference sequence). Trimming pared 5 bases from V and 6 bases from J, leaving 19 bases between. The CDR3 length is 15 residues. For the CDR3, the DNA is TGCAGTGCTCGTAACCGGGACACGGGGGCCGGGGAGCTGTTTTTT. This sequence encodes CSARNRDTGAGELFF.

In this sample, this clonotype turned up once. V gene TRBV5-4 combines with J gene TRBJ2-2; TRBD1 matches at 8 bases. J lost 0 bases, V lost 4 bases, and 8 bases had no gene match. Germline CDR1 and CDR2: SGHNT and YYREEE (reference sequence). The CDR3 length is 17 residues. The DNA for the CDR3 is TGTGCCAGCAGCCCCGACAGGGGTTTCGCGAACACCGGGGAGCTGTTTTTT. This encodes CASSPDRGFANTGELFF.

The table lists this clonotype with a few counts. This chain links TRBV6-1 with TRBJ2-5; the match to TRBD1 covers 8 bases. This CDR3 comprises 14 residues. V lost 8 bases, J lost 5 bases, and 10 bases stayed unmatched. Germline V lookup: CDR1 MNHNS, CDR2 SASEGT. The CDR3 nucleotides are TGTGCCAGCTCCCTCCAGGGGGCGGTTGAGACCCAGTACTTC. Its translation: CASSLQGAVETQYF.

This clonotype was recorded a few times. This chain links TRBV20-1 with TRBJ2-7, with D tentatively TRBD2 (7 bases). Between the trimmed V and J ends, which lost 2 bases and 6 bases, there was a span of 11 bases. From germline, CDR1 is DFQATT and CDR2 SNEGSKA (reference sequence). CDR3 length: 12 residues. The DNA of the CDR3 is TGCAGTGCTAGACGGGGGGCGCGCGAGCAGTACTTC. Amino acids: CSARRGAREQYF.

The J gene is TRBJ1-6, the V gene TRBV27; D is uncertain. The CDR3 length is 12 residues. Trimming removed 4 bases from V and 9 bases from J, with 7 bases in between. Germline V gives CDR1 MNHEY, CDR2 SMNVEV (reference sequence). The CDR3 DNA reads as TGTGCCAGCAGTTCCTACGGTTCACCCCTCCACTTT. Translating it yields CASSSYGSPLHF.

The chain combines TRBV6-1 with TRBJ2-1; tentatively, D is TRBD1 or TRBD2 (7 bases each). Trimming shortened V by 6 bases and J by 0 bases, and 15 bases separated the two germline ends. The germline V gene encodes CDR1 MNHNS and CDR2 SASEGT. The length of the CDR3 is 16 residues. The CDR3, as DNA: TGTGCCAGCAGCCCCAGGGGGGGAAGCTCCTACAATGAGCAGTTCTTC. It codes for CASSPRGGSSYNEQFF.

The J gene is TRBJ1-2, the V gene TRBV29-1; TRBD1 aligns across 10 bases. The CDR3 extends over 13 amino acids. Unmatched junction bases numbered 11, after V lost 8 bases and J lost 8 bases. Germline V lookup: CDR1 SQVTM, CDR2 ANQGSEA. CDR3 DNA: TGCAGCACCCTGGGACAGGGGTCCGGCGGCTACACCTTC. It is translated as CSTLGQGSGGYTF. The full variable domain, in which reference TRBV29-1 and TRBJ1-2 provide the parts outside the CDR3, is SAVISQKPSRDICQRGTSLTIQCQVDSQVTMMFWYRQQPGQSLTLIATANQGSEATYESGFVIDKFPISRPNLTFSTLTVSNMSPEDSSIYLCSTLGQGSGGYTFGSGTRLTVV.

The chain employs TRBV19 and TRBJ1-1; no clear D. Germline V gene sequence: CDR1 LNHDA, CDR2 SQIVND (reference sequence). The CDR3 is made up of 14 amino acids. Trimming took 6 bases from V and 1 from J, leaving 12 bases between them. CDR3 in amino acids: CASRLYPQNTEAFF. The CDR3 nucleotides read TGTGCCAGTAGACTCTATCCCCAGAACACTGAAGCTTTCTTT.

CDR3 sequence: CASSLALGELFF. CDR3 in DNA: TGTGCCAGCAGCTTAGCTTTGGGGGAGCTGTTTTTT. This rearrangement joins TRBV7-9 to TRBJ2-2; no reliable D call. The CDR3 is 12 amino acids. Trimming stripped 0 bases from V and 8 bases from J, with 4 bases between. CDR1 and CDR2 (germline): SEHNR, FQNEAQ (reference sequence).

The V gene is TRBV20-1, the J gene TRBJ2-7, with TRBD1 matching over 7 bases. After removal of 3 bases from V and 3 bases from J, the junction contained 5 bases not matched to a gene. The germline V gene has CDR1 DFQATT and CDR2 SNEGSKA (reference sequence). The CDR3 length is 13 residues. The CDR3 sequence: CSARRQGNYEQYF. In DNA form, the CDR3 reads TGCAGTGCTAGGAGACAGGGCAACTACGAGCAGTACTTC.

This rearrangement joins TRBV7-3 to TRBJ1-2; a possible D gene is TRBD1 (5 bases). The CDR3 runs to 13 residues. Trimming removed 2 bases from V and 7 bases from J, with 11 bases in between. Germline CDR1 is SGHTA and CDR2 is FQGTGA. Here the CDR3 reads CASSLPGGSGYTF. For the CDR3, the DNA is TGTGCCAGCAGCTTACCCGGGGGTAGTGGCTACACCTTC.

This clonotype has only a few counts. CDR3 in DNA: TGCAGTGCTCTTACTAGCACAGATACGCAGTATTTT. Translated: CSALTSTDTQYF. This sequence joins TRBV20-1 and TRBJ2-3; D ambiguous. This CDR3 has 12 residues. V lost 5 bases to trimming and J lost 0 bases, with 6 bases between them. CDR1 is DFQATT and CDR2 is SNEGSKA in the germline V gene (reference sequence).

J is TRBJ1-5 and V is TRBV19; D ambiguous. CDR3 length: 14 amino acids. CDR1 and CDR2 (germline): LNHDA, SQIVND (reference sequence). Trimming removed 6 bases from V and 6 bases from J, with 15 bases in between. The CDR3 sequence is CASSTAPGSQPQHF. CDR3 nucleotide sequence: TGTGCCAGTAGCACAGCACCTGGTAGTCAGCCCCAGCATTTT.

This chain uses TRBV7-2 with TRBJ2-7; 12 bases match TRBD1. Germline CDR1 is SGHTA and CDR2 is FQGNSA. Unmatched junction bases numbered 5, after V lost 5 bases and J lost 6 bases. CDR3 size: 14 residues. The CDR3 nucleotides read TGTGCCAGCAGCCCGGGACAGGGGGCAATCGAGCAGTACTTC. It translates to CASSPGQGAIEQYF.

This sequence joins TRBV20-1 and TRBJ1-1; 9 nucleotides line up with TRBD1. The J segment lost 7 bases and the V segment lost 7 bases, leaving 10 bases of the junction unmatched. CDR1 and CDR2 (germline): DFQATT, SNEGSKA (reference sequence). This CDR3 has 13 amino acids. The CDR3 here is CSVRDRGSFEAFF. The CDR3 bases are TGCAGTGTTCGAGACAGGGGGTCCTTTGAAGCTTTCTTT.

This clonotype has only a few counts. The chain is built from TRBV20-1 and TRBJ1-1, with 10 bases fitting TRBD1. Per germline, CDR1 DFQATT and CDR2 SNEGSKA (reference sequence). Trimming at V came to 6 bases and at J to 0 bases, leaving 13 bases not matched to a gene. The CDR3 loop spans 17 amino acids. In nucleotides, the CDR3 is TGCAGTGCCAAATCCCGGGACAGGGGATCCATGAACACTGAAGCTTTCTTT. Translating it yields CSAKSRDRGSMNTEAFF.

The chain joins TRBV20-1 to TRBJ1-6; possible D gene TRBD1, 5 bases. Trimming took off 0 bases at V and 0 bases at J, with 12 bases between the two ends. The CDR3 sequence is 17 residues long. CDR1 is DFQATT, CDR2 SNEGSKA, per germline (reference sequence). The CDR3 here is CSARDSHRSSYNSPLHF. The CDR3 region has the DNA TGCAGTGCTAGAGACAGCCACAGGAGCTCCTATAATTCACCCCTCCACTTT.

This clonotype has a single count. The chain recombines TRBV15 with TRBJ2-3; tentative D call: TRBD2 (6 bases). The V end was cut by 5 bases, the J end by 1 base, with 19 bases between. This CDR3 contains 17 residues. The V gene's germline CDR1 is LNHNV and CDR2 YYDKDF (reference sequence). In DNA form, the CDR3 reads TGTGCCACCAGCGGACAAAAGAGGAGGGTCGGCACAGATACGCAGTATTTT. Encoded protein: CATSGQKRRVGTDTQYF. Full variable domain (rest looked up from reference TRBV15 and TRBJ2-3): DAMVIQNPRYQVTQFGKPVTLSCSQTLNHNVMYWYQQKSSQAPKLLFHYYDKDFNNEADTPDNFQSRRPNTSFCFLDIRSPGLGDTAMYLCATSGQKRRVGTDTQYFGPGTRLTVL.

In DNA, the CDR3 is TGTGCCAGCAGTTTATTAAGTGGCACGGGAACTGAAGCTTTCTTT. The encoded protein is CASSLLSGTGTEAFF. The chain couples TRBV27 to TRBJ1-1; no definite D call. The V gene's germline CDR1 is MNHEY and CDR2 SMNVEV (reference sequence). Trimming stripped 1 base from V and 5 bases from J, with 14 bases between. This CDR3 spans 15 amino acids.

This clonotype was found a few times. This chain uses TRBV6-2 or TRBV6-3 with TRBJ1-1, with a possible D match to TRBD1 (5 bases). Germline V CDR1 and CDR2: MNHEY, SVGEGT. This CDR3 region has 17 residues. V lost 6 bases and J 3 bases, leaving 23 bases between the germline ends. This chain's CDR3 is CASSPLPIRKGDTEAFF. For the CDR3, the DNA is TGTGCCAGCAGCCCCCTACCCATCCGGAAAGGGGACACTGAAGCTTTCTTT.

This clonotype has a handful of counts. This chain connects TRBV27 to TRBJ1-5; weak D call: TRBD1 (6 bases). V dropped 4 bases and J dropped 4 bases, with 11 bases sitting between them. This CDR3 is built from 14 residues. The germline CDR1 and CDR2 sequences are MNHEY and SMNVEV (reference sequence). This CDR3 reads CASSSTDRNQPQHF. DNA for the CDR3: TGTGCCAGCAGTTCGACCGACAGGAATCAGCCCCAGCATTTT.

The chain uses TRBV5-1 and TRBJ1-5, with TRBD1 matching over 11 bases. Germline CDR1 and CDR2: SGHRS and YFSETQ. With 4 bases clipped from V and 7 bases from J, the junction kept 7 bases outside the gene matches. The CDR3 has 15 amino acids. CDR3 sequence reads: CASSPGTGGQQPQHF. The CDR3 coding sequence is TGCGCCAGCAGCCCAGGGACAGGGGGGCAGCAGCCCCAGCATTTT.

The V call is TRBV20-1, the J call TRBJ1-2; D unresolved. CDR1 and CDR2 from the germline V gene are DFQATT and SNEGSKA (reference sequence). V lost 2 bases and J 6 bases, leaving 10 bases between the germline ends. The CDR3 is 12 amino acids. DNA of the CDR3: TGCAGTGCTAGATTTGGTCAACATGGCTACACCTTC. This codes for CSARFGQHGYTF.

V usage is TRBV6-1 and J usage is TRBJ2-1; tentatively, D is TRBD1 or TRBD2 (6 bases each). This CDR3 spans 15 amino acids. Trimming left V 1 base short and J 9 bases short, with 16 bases between. Per the germline V gene, CDR1 is MNHNS and CDR2 is SASEGT. As DNA, the CDR3 is TGTGCCAGCAGTGAAGGCAGTAGAGGGGGGAGTGAGCAGTTCTTC. Protein: CASSEGSRGGSEQFF.